This TCR beta chain originates from a study of control samples from healthy donors and cancer patients (TCRdb year 2020). Cut back by 1 base and 3 bases, the V and J ends lie 25 bases apart. The germline V gene yields SGHRS for CDR1 and YFSETQ for CDR2. The CDR3 runs 19 residues from the cysteine to the phenylalanine. The kept DNA is CDR3 alone, 57 bases in frame from the first base. On this clone: Its antigen is not yet known. No base qualities exist here, and no much larger clone lies one base off it. Distinct nucleotide sequences in the sample also encode this CDR3.

Library generation was performed with the immunoSEQ multiplex PCR assay. As stored in TCRdb, this immuneACCESS dataset retains in-frame rearrangements with V and J assigned. A fraction of the clones does not appear; measured against another copy, unresolved V genes explain less than half of the discrepancy, and the remainder lacks a known reason. The table for this sample lists approximately 82,000 clones; approximately 94% of them were counted only once. 4.8% of the sample rests with the top ten. Sequencing was carried out using blood. Recombination connected TRBV5-1 to TRBJ2-5; the D segment might be TRBD1 or TRBD2, since each matches 6 bases. This clonotype was obtained from a woman between 18 and 29 years old in good health. The CDR3 protein: CASSLYSRGERGREETQYF. The DNA reads as follows: TGCGCCAGCAGCTTGTATAGCCGAGGGGAACGGGGGCGGGAAGAGACCCAGTACTTC.